This T cell receptor beta chain was identified during a study of cytomegalovirus exposure and HLA in healthy donors. Profiled with immunoSEQ multiplex PCR; TCRdb holds only in-frame clones, not every one. The table shows over 200,000 clones, with 80% to 90% occurring only once. The germline V gene has CDR1 SQVTM and CDR2 ANQGSEA. The CDR3 is 12 amino acids. V trimming: 7 bases; J trimming: 8 bases; junction bases outside the gene matches: 8. The sequence was obtained from a young woman in good health and CMV-seronegative. Sequenced material: PBMCs. This sequence joins TRBV29-1 and TRBJ1-2; 9 bases align to TRBD1. The CDR3 DNA is TGCAGCGCAGAAACAGGGGGCTTCGGCTACACCTTC. Protein: CSAETGGFGYTF.